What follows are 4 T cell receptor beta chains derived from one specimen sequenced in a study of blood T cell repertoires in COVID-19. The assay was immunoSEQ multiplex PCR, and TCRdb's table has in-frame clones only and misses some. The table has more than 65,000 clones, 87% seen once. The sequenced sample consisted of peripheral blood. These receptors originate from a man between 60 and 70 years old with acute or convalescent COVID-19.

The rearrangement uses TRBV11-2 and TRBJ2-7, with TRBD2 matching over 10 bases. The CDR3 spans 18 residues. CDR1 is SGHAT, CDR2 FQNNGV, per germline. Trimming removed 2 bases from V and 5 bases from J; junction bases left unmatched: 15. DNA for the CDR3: TGTGCCAGCAGCTTACTAGCGGGGGTTCGGCGCCTAGGTAACGAGCAGTACTTC. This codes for CASSLLAGVRRLGNEQYF. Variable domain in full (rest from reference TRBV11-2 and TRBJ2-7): EAGVAQSPRYKIIEKRQSVAFWCNPISGHATLYWYQQILGQGPKLLIQFQNNGVVDDSQLPKDRFSAERLKGVDSTLKIQPAKLEDSAVYLCASSLLAGVRRLGNEQYFGPGTRLTVT.

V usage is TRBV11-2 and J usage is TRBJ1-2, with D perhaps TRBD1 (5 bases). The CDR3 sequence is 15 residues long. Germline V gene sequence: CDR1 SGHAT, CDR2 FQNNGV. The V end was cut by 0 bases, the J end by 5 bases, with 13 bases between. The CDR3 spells CASSLEKGVVYGYTF. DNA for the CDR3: TGTGCCAGCAGCTTAGAAAAAGGGGTTGTTTATGGCTACACCTTC.

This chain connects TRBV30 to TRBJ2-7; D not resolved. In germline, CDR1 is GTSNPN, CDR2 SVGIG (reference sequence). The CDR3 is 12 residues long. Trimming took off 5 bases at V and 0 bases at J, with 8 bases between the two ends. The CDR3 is CAWSGDSYEQYF. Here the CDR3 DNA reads TGTGCCTGGTCCGGAGACTCCTACGAGCAGTACTTC.

CDR3 sequence (DNA): TGTGCCAGTAGAACCGGGACAGGGGGCATCGGGGAGCTGTTTTTT. This translates into CASRTGTGGIGELFF. The chain recombines TRBV19 with TRBJ2-2, with TRBD1 identical over 12 bases. The CDR3 totals 15 residues. V lost 6 bases and J lost 7; bases outside the gene matches: 6. Germline V gives CDR1 LNHDA, CDR2 SQIVND (reference sequence).